A single sample is the source of the 9 T cell receptor beta chains below, sequenced in a study of blood T cell repertoires in COVID-19 (dated by TCRdb to about 2020). The protocol used for the library was the immunoSEQ multiplex PCR assay. Not all clones reach the TCRdb copy of this immuneACCESS table, which keeps in-frame sequences only. Checked studies attribute under half of the gap to unresolved V genes and leave the rest unexplained. The sample includes under 300,000 clones, with approximately 86% observed a single time. The ten largest clones add up to approximately 5% of the sample. Material: peripheral blood. The receptors shown here come from a woman aged 80 or over with active or convalescent COVID-19.

CDR3 in DNA: TGTGCCATCAGTGAGTCGGAAGGGGCGTTTGGAAACACCATATATTTT. Protein sequence: CAISESEGAFGNTIYF. The chain links TRBV10-3 to TRBJ1-3; TRBD1 might be the D (5 bases). V was cut by 0 bases and J by 3 bases, with 12 bases left in between. Germline V gene sequence: CDR1 ENHRY, CDR2 SYGVKD. This CDR3 is built from 16 residues.

The chain couples TRBV27 to TRBJ1-2; TRBD1 matches at 9 bases. V gave up 6 bases and J gave up 2 bases; unmatched junction bases: 16. The CDR3 loop spans 18 amino acids. Germline V gene lookup returns CDR1 MNHEY and CDR2 SMNVEV (reference sequence). CDR3 sequence: CASSKDRGGEGLNYGYTF. CDR3 nucleotides: TGTGCCAGCAGCAAGGACAGGGGAGGGGAGGGATTAAACTATGGCTACACCTTC.

The chain links TRBV4-2 to TRBJ1-1, with TRBD1 identical over 10 bases. Germline V gene data show CDR1 as LGHNA and CDR2 as YNFKEQ. V was pared by 3 bases and J by 4 bases, with 8 bases of the junction left unmatched. The CDR3 runs 16 residues. The CDR3 DNA is TGTGCCAGCAGCCAGGGACCGGGACAGGGGTCCACTGAAGCTTTCTTT. Protein sequence: CASSQGPGQGSTEAFF.

The genes are TRBV18 and TRBJ2-5; TRBD1 aligns across 9 bases. Germline V gene data show CDR1 as KGHSH and CDR2 as LQKENI. This CDR3 has 15 residues. V dropped 2 bases and J dropped 5; count of bases not matched to a gene: 6. DNA of the CDR3: TGTGCCAGCTCACCAACAGGGGGCGCGGGGGAGACCCAGTACTTC. Protein product: CASSPTGGAGETQYF.

The V call is TRBV2, the J call TRBJ1-6; TRBD1 might be the D (5 bases). This CDR3 spans 14 amino acids. CDR1 and CDR2 (germline): SNHLY, FYNNEI. Between the trimmed V and J ends, which lost 5 bases and 7 bases, there was a span of 12 bases. The chain's CDR3 is CASSRTSGNSPLHF. Written as DNA, the CDR3 is TGTGCCAGCAGTAGGACATCGGGCAATTCACCCCTCCACTTT.

The chain has TRBV10-3 and TRBJ2-1; 7 bases agree with TRBD2. V shed 6 bases and J 4 bases; nucleotides not matched to a gene: 12. Germline assignment: CDR1 ENHRY and CDR2 SYGVKD. The CDR3 spans 16 residues. The chain's CDR3 is CAISTGRKGRYNEQFF. The CDR3 DNA reads as TGTGCCATCAGCACCGGGAGGAAGGGCCGATACAATGAGCAGTTCTTC.

This chain joins TRBV30 and TRBJ2-1; the match to TRBD1 covers 10 bases. Germline CDR1 reads GTSNPN; CDR2 reads SVGIG (reference sequence). CDR3 length: 17 residues. J gave up 6 bases and V 0 bases, and 11 bases lay outside the gene matches. The CDR3 region is CAWSVRIRQGAGNEQFF. The CDR3, as DNA: TGTGCCTGGAGTGTACGTATCCGACAGGGGGCCGGCAATGAGCAGTTCTTC.

This clone was counted once. The genes are TRBV3-1 (or the pseudogene TRBV3-2) and TRBJ1-4, with TRBD1 identical over 8 bases. Per the germline V gene, CDR1 is LGHDT and CDR2 is YNNKEL (reference sequence). This CDR3 has 16 residues. The V segment lost 0 bases and the J segment 10 bases; nucleotides outside the gene matches: 10. The CDR3 coding sequence is TGTGCCAGCAGCCAAGATCCGACAGGGGTAGCCGGAAAACTGTTTTTT. Protein product: CASSQDPTGVAGKLFF.

V is TRBV7-9 and J is TRBJ1-1, with a tentative D call TRBD1 (6 bases). V was clipped by 2 bases and J by 6 bases, with 13 bases between them. This CDR3 has 14 residues. Germline-derived CDR1 and CDR2 are SEHNR and FQNEAQ (reference sequence). The CDR3 region has the DNA TGTGCCAGCAGCTTACTGCAGGGGATCGCTGAAGCTTTCTTT. It yields the protein CASSLLQGIAEAFF.